This T cell receptor beta chain stems from a study of T cell responses to AZD1222 COVID-19 vaccine. Points from the study as a whole: Spike-specific TCR breadth and depth both grew after two AZD1222 doses. There were mostly white British donors and more females than males, and clonal diversity was possibly underestimated.

Germline CDR1 and CDR2: MNHNY and SVGAGI (reference sequence). This CDR3 is 14 amino acids long. V was pared by 4 bases and J by 0 bases, with 8 bases between. Produced via immunoSEQ multiplex PCR; TCRdb's table is partial and in-frame only. The top ten clones hold about 3.4% of a sample with approximately 140,000 clones, approximately 90% of them seen once. Worth noting for this clone: The antigen is unknown.

This sample comprised peripheral blood, obtained on day 0 of AZD1222 vaccination. The chain combines TRBV6-6 with TRBJ2-3, with a weak D call TRBD1 (5 bases). This receptor was obtained from an adult in good health. CDR3 residues: CASSSNRSTDTQYF. Here the CDR3 DNA reads TGTGCCAGCAGTTCGAACAGGAGCACAGATACGCAGTATTTT.